The 10 T cell receptor beta chains below were found in one sample sequenced in a study of shared clonotypes between healthy human individuals. Generated by immunoSEQ multiplex PCR, the TCRdb table keeps only in-frame clones and is missing some. Of about a million clones in the sample, over 60% were seen once. Sequencing was carried out using memory CD4+ T cells sorted from blood. Subset in this sample: CD45RA-negative fraction. These receptors were collected from a man between 18 and 29 years old in good health.

This clone was seen only once. The chain combines TRBV7-2 with TRBJ2-2; 8 bases agree with TRBD2. Germline CDR1 SGHTA, CDR2 FQGNSA. CDR3 length: 14 residues. The junction had 3 bases not matched to a gene; V was cut back by 3 bases and J by 6 bases. The chain's CDR3 is CASSFTGGPGELFF. The CDR3 DNA sequence: TGTGCCAGCAGCTTCACGGGGGGGCCCGGGGAGCTGTTTTTT.

The chain carries TRBV11-3 and TRBJ2-3, with D hard to call. Trimming pared 5 bases from V and 6 bases from J, leaving 12 bases between. CDR3 size: 13 residues. Germline V gene data show CDR1 as SGHNT and CDR2 as YENEEA. CDR3 nucleotide sequence: TGTGCCAGCAGCGATACTTCCAAGGATACGCAGTATTTT. This encodes CASSDTSKDTQYF.

This chain uses TRBV9 with TRBJ2-6; 7 positions match TRBD1. This CDR3 spans 16 amino acids. Germline V gene data show CDR1 as SGDLS and CDR2 as YYNGEE. Germline trimming cut 3 bases from V and 4 bases from J; bases unmatched to any gene: 7. The CDR3 loop is CASSARTGAGANVLTF. The CDR3, as DNA: TGTGCCAGCAGCGCCCGAACAGGGGCAGGGGCCAACGTCCTGACTTTC.

The chain recombines TRBV6-6 with TRBJ2-7, with TRBD1 as a possible D gene (6 bases). V lost 0 bases, J lost 3 bases, and 12 bases lay in between. CDR1 MNHNY and CDR2 SVGAGI come from the germline V gene (reference sequence). The length of the CDR3 is 15 residues. The CDR3: CASSYSYTGNYEQYF. The CDR3 DNA is TGTGCCAGCAGTTACTCTTATACAGGGAACTACGAGCAGTACTTC.

The chain joins TRBV9 to TRBJ2-1, with D uncertain. From germline, CDR1 is SGDLS and CDR2 YYNGEE. This CDR3 is built from 15 residues. Between the trimmed V and J ends, which lost 0 bases and 6 bases, there was a span of 13 bases. CDR3: CASSVGGAPSNEQFF. The CDR3, as DNA: TGTGCCAGCAGCGTAGGAGGAGCCCCTTCCAATGAGCAGTTCTTC.

The chain employs TRBV6-6 and TRBJ2-5; D uncertain. CDR1 MNHNY and CDR2 SVGAGI come from the germline V gene (reference sequence). V lost 0 bases to trimming and J lost 2 bases, with 7 bases between them. This CDR3 contains 14 residues. The CDR3 coding sequence is TGTGCCAGCAGTTACTCTTTCGGACAAGAGACCCAGTACTTC. Its translation is CASSYSFGQETQYF.

This chain joins TRBV6-1 and TRBJ2-7; a weak D match, TRBD2 (6 bases). CDR3 length equals 14 residues. Looked up from germline, CDR1 is MNHNS and CDR2 is SASEGT. Trimming stripped 1 base from V and 6 bases from J, with 13 bases between. The DNA of the CDR3 is TGTGCCAGCAGTGAAGGGAGGGTCCCCTCCGAGCAGTACTTC. Its protein product is CASSEGRVPSEQYF.

This sequence joins TRBV9 and TRBJ1-3; TRBD1 might be the D (5 bases). The CDR3 consists of 17 residues. V was shortened by 3 bases and J by 2 bases, with 18 bases between the two germline ends. The germline CDR1 and CDR2 sequences are SGDLS and YYNGEE. CDR3 DNA sequence: TGTGCCAGCAGCGCCCGATTGGGGGAGGGAGCTGGAAACACCATATATTTT. Translation gives CASSARLGEGAGNTIYF. The variable domain in full, with the rest retrieved from reference TRBV9 and TRBJ1-3, is DSGVTQTPKHLITATGQRVTLRCSPRSGDLSVYWYQQSLDQGLQFLIQYYNGEERAKGNILERFSAQQFPDLHSELNLSSLELGDSALYFCASSARLGEGAGNTIYFGEGSWLTVV.

The chain uses TRBV7-2 and TRBJ2-7, with 7 positions matching TRBD2. J gave up 2 bases and V 4 bases, and 14 bases lay outside the gene matches. Germline values: CDR1 SGHTA, CDR2 FQGNSA. The CDR3 has 17 residues. This CDR3 is CASSSRGSITSAYEQYF. The CDR3, as DNA: TGTGCCAGCAGCTCACGTGGATCGATTACTAGCGCCTACGAGCAGTACTTC.

The chain is built from TRBV7-2 and TRBJ2-7; 8 nucleotides align to TRBD2. Trimming cost V 5 bases and J 5 bases; bases outside gene matches: 8. Germline V gene lookup returns CDR1 SGHTA and CDR2 FQGNSA. The CDR3 length is 14 residues. CDR3: CASSNTGTSNEQYF. As DNA, the CDR3 is TGTGCCAGCAGCAACACCGGGACTAGTAACGAGCAGTACTTC.